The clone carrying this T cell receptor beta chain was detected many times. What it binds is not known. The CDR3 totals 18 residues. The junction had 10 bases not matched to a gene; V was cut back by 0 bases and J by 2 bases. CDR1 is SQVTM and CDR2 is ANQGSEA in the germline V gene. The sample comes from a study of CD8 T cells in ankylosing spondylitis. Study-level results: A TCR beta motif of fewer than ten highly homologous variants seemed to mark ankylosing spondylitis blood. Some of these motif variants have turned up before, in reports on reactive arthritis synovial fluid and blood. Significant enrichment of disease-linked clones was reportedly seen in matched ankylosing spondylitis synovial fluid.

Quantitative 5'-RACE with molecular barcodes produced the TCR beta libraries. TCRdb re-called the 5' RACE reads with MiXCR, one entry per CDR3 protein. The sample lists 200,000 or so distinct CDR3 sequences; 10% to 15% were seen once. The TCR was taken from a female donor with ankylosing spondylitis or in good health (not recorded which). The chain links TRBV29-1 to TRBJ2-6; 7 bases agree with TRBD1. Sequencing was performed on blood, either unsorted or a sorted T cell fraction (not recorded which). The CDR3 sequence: CSVEDDRQGIAGANVLTF. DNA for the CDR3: TGCAGCGTTGAAGACGACCGACAGGGCATAGCTGGGGCCAACGTCCTGACTTTC.